This T cell receptor beta chain came from a study of blood T cell repertoires in COVID-19. Study-wide context: Specimens from acute and convalescent COVID-19 originated in the United States, Italy and Spain. The analysed material was cDNA or gDNA that came from T cells, B-cell-depleted T cells, or PBMCs.

Original processing methods: Amplified reference gene primers provided the basis for estimating nucleated cell counts. The data were produced by immunoSEQ multiplex PCR, yet TCRdb's version contains in-frame clones alone and is incomplete. V and J calls and clone size follow that table, whereas D and trimming were derived from the DNA. The sample shows 310,000 or so clones, 65% to 85% of them seen only once. The CDR3 runs 15 residues. The origin of this receptor is a woman in her forties or fifties with acute or convalescent COVID-19. Material for sequencing was peripheral blood. The chain recombines TRBV21-1 with TRBJ1-1. TRBV21-1 is given as a pseudogene. CDR3 sequence reads: CASSKRRELATEAFF. The CDR3 DNA reads TGTGCCAGCAGCAAACGGAGGGAGTTGGCCACTGAAGCTTTCTTT.